Listed here is a single T cell receptor (beta chain). Its matching antigen is unknown. Trimming took off 5 bases at V and 5 bases at J, with 18 bases between the two ends. The CDR3 has 15 amino acids. This entry is derived from a study of post-analysis software for immune sequencing data. Study outcomes and limitations: Clustering by F measure revealed strong co-clustering among samples prepared together in one batch. For normalized Chao1 diversity, multiple sclerosis patients scored significantly lower than controls did. Roughly five TRBV segments, including TRBV5-6, TRBV5-1 and TRBV20-1, were more frequent in patients than controls.

Built from TCR beta cDNA, the libraries had unique molecular identifiers in them. With about 0.95 to 10 million T cells as the source, a few hundred thousand cDNA molecules resulted. TCRdb analysed the PCR reads with MiXCR anew, one entry per CDR3 protein. The sample has around 700,000 distinct CDR3 sequences; 59% are singletons. The J gene is TRBJ2-5, the V gene TRBV12-3 or TRBV12-4; possible D gene TRBD2, 5 bases. Sample: blood. The sequence came from a girl aged 2-10 years with multiple sclerosis. CDR3 in amino acids: CASSRGLYVGETQYF. In DNA form, the CDR3 reads TGTGCCAGCAGTCGAGGGCTATACGTGGGGGAGACCCAGTACTTC.